These 8 T cell receptor beta chains share one sample of origin, sequenced in a study of blood T cell repertoires in COVID-19. This table comes from immunoSEQ multiplex PCR, and its TCRdb copy is limited to in-frame clones, with some not included. The sample includes around 160,000 clones, roughly 87% of them seen just once. Sequencing was done on a sample of PBMCs or T cells enriched from blood (not recorded which). The receptor set was obtained from a woman aged 40 to 50 who had been exposed to COVID-19.

With regard to this clone: Other DNA sequences in the same sample also yield this CDR3. This rearrangement joins TRBV6-4 to TRBJ2-5, with 13 bases lining up with TRBD2. In germline, CDR1 is MRHNA, CDR2 SNTAGT. This CDR3 is built from 15 residues. The junction had 0 bases not matched to a gene; V was cut back by 3 bases and J by 2 bases. The DNA for the CDR3 is TGTGCCAGCAGTGAGACTAGCGGGGGGCAAGAGACCCAGTACTTC. It codes for CASSETSGGQETQYF.

The genes are TRBV4-1 and TRBJ1-2; TRBD1 matches at 9 bases. Germline V gene sequence: CDR1 MGHRA, CDR2 YSYEKL. The CDR3 contains 15 residues. The ends lost 1 base at V and 2 bases at J; junction bases unmatched: 2. The CDR3 spells CASSQATGGNYGYTF. The CDR3 nucleotides are TGCGCCAGCAGCCAAGCCACAGGGGGCAACTATGGCTACACCTTC.

The chain uses TRBV12-5 and TRBJ2-7; the match to TRBD1 covers 9 bases. CDR1 is LGHNT, CDR2 FRNRAP, per germline. This CDR3 is built from 14 residues. V shed 7 bases and J 3 bases; nucleotides not matched to a gene: 7. The CDR3 protein is CASVPGTGSYEQYF. CDR3 nucleotides: TGTGCTAGTGTCCCCGGGACAGGGAGCTACGAGCAGTACTTC.

The rearrangement joins TRBV12-3 or TRBV12-4 to TRBJ2-4; no clear D. This CDR3 is 13 amino acids long. The V and J ends lost 5 bases and 0 bases respectively, with 5 bases between them. The CDR3: CASSPLAKNIQYF. CDR3 coding DNA: TGTGCCAGCAGTCCACTAGCCAAAAACATTCAGTACTTC.

V usage is TRBV5-1 and J usage is TRBJ2-3; 10 positions agree with TRBD1. The V and J ends lost 1 base and 6 bases, in that order; junction bases with no gene match: 5. Germline loops: CDR1 SGHRS, CDR2 YFSETQ. The CDR3 runs to 15 residues. The CDR3 loop is CASSLLGDRGDTQYF. CDR3 bases: TGCGCCAGCAGCTTGTTGGGGGACAGGGGTGATACGCAGTATTTT.

This chain joins TRBV3-1 (or the pseudogene TRBV3-2) and TRBJ2-2, with D possibly being TRBD1 (5 bases). Germline loops: CDR1 LGHDT, CDR2 YNNKEL (reference sequence). The CDR3 sequence is 15 residues long. V was trimmed by 4 bases and J by 2 bases, leaving 11 bases between them. Here the CDR3 DNA reads TGTGCCAGCAGCCCCATCAGGGTTAACACCGGGGAGCTGTTTTTT. It is translated as CASSPIRVNTGELFF.

This rearrangement joins TRBV2 to TRBJ2-7; D perhaps matches TRBD1 (6 bases). Deletions cut 6 bases from V and 5 bases from J, with 14 bases between. The CDR3 has 13 amino acids. The germline CDR1 and CDR2 sequences are SNHLY and FYNNEI. CDR3 amino acids: CASSRPNRDEQYF. CDR3 coding DNA: TGTGCCAGCAGCAGACCGAACAGGGACGAGCAGTACTTC.

The genes are TRBV18 and TRBJ1-1, with a possible D match to TRBD1 (6 bases). The V gene's germline CDR1 is KGHSH and CDR2 LQKENI. V lost 5 bases to trimming and J lost 0 bases, with 13 bases between them. The CDR3 extends over 15 amino acids. The CDR3 nucleotides are TGTGCCAGCTCATTAGGGGGGGTTGTGAACACTGAAGCTTTCTTT. Protein sequence: CASSLGGVVNTEAFF.